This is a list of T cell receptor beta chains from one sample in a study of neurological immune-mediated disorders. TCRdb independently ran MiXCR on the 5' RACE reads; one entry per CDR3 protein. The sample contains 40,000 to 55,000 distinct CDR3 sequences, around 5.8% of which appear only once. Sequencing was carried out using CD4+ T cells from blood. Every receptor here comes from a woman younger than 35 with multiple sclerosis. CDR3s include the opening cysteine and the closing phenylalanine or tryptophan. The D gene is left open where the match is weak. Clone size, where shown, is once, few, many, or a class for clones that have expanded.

cdr3_aa: CSVRIVSSYEQYF
cdr3_nt: TGCAGTGTCAGGATCGTAAGCTCCTACGAGCAGTACTTC
d_call: -
clone_size: -
j_call: TRBJ2-7
v_call: TRBV20-1

cdr3_aa: CASSLGLAGETQYF
cdr3_nt: TGTGCCAGCAGCTTAGGGCTAGCGGGAGAGACCCAGTACTTC
d_call: TRBD2
clone_size: many
j_call: TRBJ2-5
v_call: TRBV7-2

cdr3_aa: CSADPRIRRGTPYNEQFF
cdr3_nt: TGCAGTGCCGACCCCCGAATTCGGCGGGGGACACCCTACAATGAGCAGTTCTTC
d_call: -
clone_size: -
j_call: TRBJ2-1
v_call: TRBV20-1

cdr3_aa: CASSLDGRRFTTSSTDTQYF
cdr3_nt: TGCGCCAGCAGCTTGGACGGACGGCGATTCACGACTTCTAGCACAGATACGCAGTATTTT
d_call: -
clone_size: many
j_call: TRBJ2-3
v_call: TRBV5-1

cdr3_aa: CASSLGLAGVSYNEQFF
cdr3_nt: TGTGCCAGCAGCTTAGGACTAGCGGGAGTCTCCTACAATGAGCAGTTCTTC
d_call: TRBD2
clone_size: many
j_call: TRBJ2-1
v_call: TRBV7-2

cdr3_aa: CASSPLAGSTDTQYF
cdr3_nt: TGTGCCAGCAGCCCACTAGCGGGGAGCACAGATACGCAGTATTTT
d_call: TRBD2
clone_size: many
j_call: TRBJ2-3
v_call: TRBV5-6

cdr3_aa: CASSWDSLNIQYF
cdr3_nt: TGCGCCAGCAGCTGGGACAGTTTAAACATTCAGTACTTC
d_call: TRBD1
clone_size: many
j_call: TRBJ2-4
v_call: TRBV5-1

cdr3_aa: CASSGGGGGLGNEQFF
cdr3_nt: TGCGCCAGCAGCGGGGGCGGGGGGGGCCTAGGGAATGAGCAGTTCTTC
d_call: TRBD2
clone_size: many
j_call: TRBJ2-1
v_call: TRBV5-1

cdr3_aa: CASSLYDRGEETQYF
cdr3_nt: TGCGCCAGCAGCTTATATGACAGGGGGGAAGAGACCCAGTACTTC
d_call: TRBD1
clone_size: -
j_call: TRBJ2-5
v_call: TRBV5-1

cdr3_aa: CASQEQETQYF
cdr3_nt: TGTGCCAGCCAAGAACAAGAGACCCAGTACTTC
d_call: -
clone_size: many
j_call: TRBJ2-5
v_call: TRBV12-3/TRBV12-4

cdr3_aa: CASSLTLTGGRYEQYF
cdr3_nt: TGTGCCAGCAGCTTAACCTTGACAGGGGGCAGATACGAGCAGTACTTC
d_call: TRBD1
clone_size: many
j_call: TRBJ2-7
v_call: TRBV7-9

cdr3_aa: CASSEAFPQGTNEKLFF
cdr3_nt: TGTGCCAGCAGTGAAGCTTTTCCCCAGGGAACTAATGAAAAACTGTTTTTT
d_call: -
clone_size: many
j_call: TRBJ1-4
v_call: TRBV2

cdr3_aa: CASSVASAVTDTQYF
cdr3_nt: TGTGCCAGCAGCGTAGCTTCGGCAGTCACAGATACGCAGTATTTT
d_call: -
clone_size: many
j_call: TRBJ2-3
v_call: TRBV9

cdr3_aa: CASSLVGSALGEQYF
cdr3_nt: TGCGCCAGCAGCTTGGTAGGTAGCGCCCTCGGCGAGCAGTACTTC
d_call: -
clone_size: many
j_call: TRBJ2-7
v_call: TRBV5-1

cdr3_aa: CSAGTIPTDTQYF
cdr3_nt: TGCAGTGCTGGGACTATACCGACAGATACGCAGTATTTT
d_call: TRBD2
clone_size: many
j_call: TRBJ2-3
v_call: TRBV20-1

cdr3_aa: CASSKDRTIVGTQYF
cdr3_nt: TGTGCCAGCAGTAAAGACAGGACCATCGTTGGTACGCAGTATTTT
d_call: -
clone_size: few
j_call: TRBJ2-3
v_call: TRBV6-2/TRBV6-3

cdr3_aa: CSVEGSTDTQYF
cdr3_nt: TGCAGCGTTGAAGGGAGCACAGATACGCAGTATTTT
d_call: -
clone_size: many
j_call: TRBJ2-3
v_call: TRBV29-1

cdr3_aa: CASSRTGGRGKNIQYF
cdr3_nt: TGCGCCAGCAGTCGGACAGGGGGCCGGGGCAAAAACATTCAGTACTTC
d_call: TRBD1
clone_size: -
j_call: TRBJ2-4
v_call: TRBV5-1

cdr3_aa: CSARVQTRGSNQPQHF
cdr3_nt: TGCAGTGCTAGAGTTCAGACAAGGGGTAGCAATCAGCCCCAGCATTTT
d_call: -
clone_size: many
j_call: TRBJ1-5
v_call: TRBV20-1

cdr3_aa: CSAETAGHRTDTQYF
cdr3_nt: TGCAGTGCTGAAACAGCGGGCCATCGCACAGATACGCAGTATTTT
d_call: -
clone_size: many
j_call: TRBJ2-3
v_call: TRBV20-1

cdr3_aa: CSAPARAGPEQYF
cdr3_nt: TGCAGCGCGCCGGCCCGGGCAGGCCCCGAGCAGTACTTC
d_call: -
clone_size: -
j_call: TRBJ2-7
v_call: TRBV29-1

cdr3_aa: CASSEAWDTEAFF
cdr3_nt: TGTGCCAGCAGTGAAGCATGGGACACTGAAGCTTTCTTT
d_call: -
clone_size: many
j_call: TRBJ1-1
v_call: TRBV2

cdr3_aa: CASSRPGQGLRKGEAFF
cdr3_nt: TGTGCCAGCAGCCGACCGGGACAGGGGTTAAGGAAAGGTGAAGCTTTCTTT
d_call: TRBD1
clone_size: few
j_call: TRBJ1-1
v_call: TRBV7-9

cdr3_aa: CSARDLAHRGRGGIETQYF
cdr3_nt: TGCAGTGCTAGAGATTTAGCCCACAGGGGTAGAGGTGGCATAGAGACCCAGTACTTC
d_call: TRBD1
clone_size: many
j_call: TRBJ2-5
v_call: TRBV20-1

cdr3_aa: CASSLASRQGIYGYTF
cdr3_nt: TGTGCCAGCAGCTTAGCGTCCCGACAGGGAATATATGGCTACACCTTC
d_call: TRBD1
clone_size: many
j_call: TRBJ1-2
v_call: TRBV7-2

cdr3_aa: CASSSQPGQGATSYEQYF
cdr3_nt: TGTGCCAGCAGTTCCCAGCCGGGACAGGGGGCAACCTCCTACGAGCAGTACTTC
d_call: TRBD1
clone_size: many
j_call: TRBJ2-7
v_call: TRBV6-6

cdr3_aa: CASSTGQRSYNEQFF
cdr3_nt: TGTGCCAGCAGCACGGGACAACGCTCCTACAATGAGCAGTTCTTC
d_call: -
clone_size: many
j_call: TRBJ2-1
v_call: TRBV5-5

cdr3_aa: CASSPGVGGGEQFF
cdr3_nt: TGCGCCAGCAGCCCTGGAGTAGGGGGAGGGGAGCAGTTCTTC
d_call: -
clone_size: many
j_call: TRBJ2-1
v_call: TRBV5-1

cdr3_aa: CSARASGRSEQFF
cdr3_nt: TGCAGTGCTAGGGCTAGCGGGAGGAGTGAGCAGTTCTTC
d_call: TRBD2
clone_size: many
j_call: TRBJ2-1
v_call: TRBV20-1

cdr3_aa: CAISDTQVSQYF
cdr3_nt: TGTGCCATCAGTGACACCCAGGTGTCTCAGTACTTC
d_call: -
clone_size: -
j_call: TRBJ2-4
v_call: TRBV10-3

cdr3_aa: CASSPGGGYYNSPLHF
cdr3_nt: TGTGCCAGCAGCCCTGGGGGCGGTTACTATAATTCACCCCTCCACTTT
d_call: -
clone_size: many
j_call: TRBJ1-6
v_call: TRBV7-6

cdr3_aa: CASKPGARGSYNEQFF
cdr3_nt: TGTGCCAGCAAACCAGGGGCGAGGGGATCCTACAATGAGCAGTTCTTC
d_call: -
clone_size: few
j_call: TRBJ2-1
v_call: TRBV27

cdr3_aa: CASSLRQSRNSPLHF
cdr3_nt: TGTGCCAGCAGCTTAAGACAGTCAAGGAATTCACCCCTCCACTTT
d_call: -
clone_size: many
j_call: TRBJ1-6
v_call: TRBV7-2

cdr3_aa: CASSSGTGGLAKNIQYF
cdr3_nt: TGTGCCAGCAGTTCCGGGACAGGGGGCCTAGCCAAAAACATTCAGTACTTC
d_call: TRBD1
clone_size: many
j_call: TRBJ2-4
v_call: TRBV6-5

cdr3_aa: CASSSQGSTEAFF
cdr3_nt: TGCGCCAGCAGCTCACAGGGTAGCACTGAAGCTTTCTTT
d_call: -
clone_size: -
j_call: TRBJ1-1
v_call: TRBV5-1

cdr3_aa: CASSYSGGRNEQYF
cdr3_nt: TGTGCCAGCAGTTACTCGGGGGGTCGGAACGAGCAGTACTTC
d_call: -
clone_size: many
j_call: TRBJ2-7
v_call: TRBV6-5

cdr3_aa: CASSQGAGYGYTF
cdr3_nt: TGTGCCAGCTCCCAGGGGGCCGGATATGGCTACACCTTC
d_call: TRBD1
clone_size: -
j_call: TRBJ1-2
v_call: TRBV18

cdr3_aa: CASSQRTFFTDTQYF
cdr3_nt: TGTGCCAGCAGCCAAAGGACTTTTTTCACAGATACGCAGTATTTT
d_call: -
clone_size: many
j_call: TRBJ2-3
v_call: TRBV14

cdr3_aa: CSATGSNEQFF
cdr3_nt: TGCAGTGCTACGGGGTCCAATGAGCAGTTCTTC
d_call: -
clone_size: many
j_call: TRBJ2-1
v_call: TRBV20-1

cdr3_aa: CASSLARGSTGELFF
cdr3_nt: TGTGCCAGCAGCTTAGCGCGGGGTAGTACCGGGGAGCTGTTTTTT
d_call: -
clone_size: many
j_call: TRBJ2-2
v_call: TRBV7-2

cdr3_aa: CASSAVGGRGSNQPQHF
cdr3_nt: TGTGCCAGCAGCGCCGTCGGGGGCAGGGGTAGCAATCAGCCCCAGCATTTT
d_call: -
clone_size: many
j_call: TRBJ1-5
v_call: TRBV5-5

cdr3_aa: CSARVDIRFASEQYF
cdr3_nt: TGCAGTGCTAGAGTAGACATACGGTTTGCTTCCGAGCAGTACTTC
d_call: -
clone_size: many
j_call: TRBJ2-7
v_call: TRBV20-1

cdr3_aa: CASRGVANYGYTF
cdr3_nt: TGCGCCAGCAGGGGTGTAGCTAACTATGGCTACACCTTC
d_call: -
clone_size: many
j_call: TRBJ1-2
v_call: TRBV5-1

cdr3_aa: CSARGRGEKLFF
cdr3_nt: TGCAGTGCTAGAGGGCGAGGGGAAAAACTGTTTTTT
d_call: -
clone_size: many
j_call: TRBJ1-4
v_call: TRBV20-1

cdr3_aa: CSARVPAQETQYF
cdr3_nt: TGCAGTGCTAGAGTGCCAGCCCAAGAGACCCAGTACTTC
d_call: -
clone_size: few
j_call: TRBJ2-5
v_call: TRBV20-1

cdr3_aa: CASSTGLLGGYTF
cdr3_nt: TGTGCCAGCAGCACAGGGCTTTTGGGTGGCTACACCTTC
d_call: -
clone_size: -
j_call: TRBJ1-2
v_call: TRBV6-5

cdr3_aa: CSARAGTGGVLAKNIQYF
cdr3_nt: TGCAGTGCTAGGGCCGGGACAGGGGGCGTCTTAGCCAAAAACATTCAGTACTTC
d_call: TRBD1
clone_size: many
j_call: TRBJ2-4
v_call: TRBV20-1

cdr3_aa: CASRPVTSGGSGEQFF
cdr3_nt: TGTGCCAGCAGACCGGTAACTAGCGGGGGTTCGGGAGAGCAGTTCTTC
d_call: TRBD2
clone_size: many
j_call: TRBJ2-1
v_call: TRBV7-9

cdr3_aa: CASSLDGGLNQPQHF
cdr3_nt: TGCGCCAGCAGCTTGGATGGGGGGCTCAATCAGCCCCAGCATTTT
d_call: -
clone_size: many
j_call: TRBJ1-5
v_call: TRBV5-1

cdr3_aa: CASSLVFSGDYEQYF
cdr3_nt: TGTGCCAGCAGCTTAGTATTCTCGGGGGACTACGAGCAGTACTTC
d_call: -
clone_size: many
j_call: TRBJ2-7
v_call: TRBV7-2